This is a list of T cell receptor beta chains from one sample in a study of CD8+ T cells in alopecia areata. Profiled with immunoSEQ multiplex PCR; TCRdb holds only in-frame clones, not every one. The sample includes about 12,000 clones, roughly two thirds of them seen just once. The sequenced sample was skin, obtained at week 4, from a patient treated with tofacitinib. The source of these receptors is a human donor with alopecia areata. Each CDR3 is given with its conserved first and last residue. Each record gives: CDR3 DNA, CDR3 protein, clone size, V gene, J gene, D gene. D genes are given only for firm matches. Size is stated for part of the rows, as once, few or many counts, or as a class when the clone is expanded.

cdr3_nt: TGCGCCAGCAGCTCTCAAGGGACGGGGAATGAAAAACTGTTTTTT
cdr3_aa: CASSSQGTGNEKLFF
clone_size: .
v_call: TRBV5-1
j_call: TRBJ1-4
d_call: .

cdr3_nt: TGTGCCAGCAGCCAAGATACCGGACTAGCCGGTAATGAGCAGTTCTTC
cdr3_aa: CASSQDTGLAGNEQFF
clone_size: once
v_call: TRBV4-2
j_call: TRBJ2-1
d_call: TRBD2

cdr3_nt: TGTGCCAGCAGCGGGCACCACGAGCAGTACTTC
cdr3_aa: CASSGHHEQYF
clone_size: .
v_call: TRBV2
j_call: TRBJ2-7
d_call: .

cdr3_nt: TGTGCCAGCTCAACAGGGGAATGGGGCAATCAGCCCCAGCATTTT
cdr3_aa: CASSTGEWGNQPQHF
clone_size: few
v_call: TRBV18
j_call: TRBJ1-5
d_call: TRBD1

cdr3_nt: TGTGCCATCAGTGAGACCCAAGAGACCCAGTACTTC
cdr3_aa: CAISETQETQYF
clone_size: .
v_call: TRBV10-3
j_call: TRBJ2-5
d_call: .

cdr3_nt: TGTGCCAGCAGCGTAACTCTCTCTAGCACAGATACGCAGTATTTT
cdr3_aa: CASSVTLSSTDTQYF
clone_size: .
v_call: TRBV9
j_call: TRBJ2-3
d_call: .

cdr3_nt: TGTGCCAGCAGCCCCAGACTAGCGGGGGGGATCAATGAGCAGTTCTTC
cdr3_aa: CASSPRLAGGINEQFF
clone_size: .
v_call: TRBV9
j_call: TRBJ2-1
d_call: TRBD2

cdr3_nt: TGCAGCGTTGAAGGGTCGGGGAATAATGAAAAACTGTTTTTT
cdr3_aa: CSVEGSGNNEKLFF
clone_size: once
v_call: TRBV29-1
j_call: TRBJ1-4
d_call: .

cdr3_nt: TGTGCCAGCAGTTACAACAGCGGCTATGGCTACACCTTC
cdr3_aa: CASSYNSGYGYTF
clone_size: few
v_call: TRBV6-5
j_call: TRBJ1-2
d_call: .

cdr3_nt: TGTGCCAGCAGCCCGGACAGGTCCTACAATGAGCAGTTCTTC
cdr3_aa: CASSPDRSYNEQFF
clone_size: .
v_call: TRBV2
j_call: TRBJ2-1
d_call: TRBD1

cdr3_nt: TGTGCCAGCAGCTTAGCGTGGGGTATAGTTGCTGAAAAACTGTTTTTT
cdr3_aa: CASSLAWGIVAEKLFF
clone_size: .
v_call: TRBV7-9
j_call: TRBJ1-4
d_call: .

cdr3_nt: TGTGCCAGCAGCCCCCGAGGTAGCGGGGTTCCAAAATCCTACGAGCAGTACTTC
cdr3_aa: CASSPRGSGVPKSYEQYF
clone_size: once
v_call: TRBV7-2
j_call: TRBJ2-7
d_call: TRBD2

cdr3_nt: TGTGCCAGCACCAGAGGCTGGGGAATGAACACTGAAGCTTTCTTT
cdr3_aa: CASTRGWGMNTEAFF
clone_size: .
v_call: TRBV7-2
j_call: TRBJ1-1
d_call: .

cdr3_nt: TGTGCCAGTAGTACGGGACAGGGCCCACAGAATGAGCAGTTCTTC
cdr3_aa: CASSTGQGPQNEQFF
clone_size: .
v_call: TRBV19
j_call: TRBJ2-1
d_call: TRBD1

cdr3_nt: TGTGCCAGCAGTGAAGTTGGGGTTGGCACAGATACGCAGTATTTT
cdr3_aa: CASSEVGVGTDTQYF
clone_size: .
v_call: TRBV6-4
j_call: TRBJ2-3
d_call: .

cdr3_nt: TGTGCCAGCAGCTTAGGGCTGAGCGAAACATACAATGAGCAGTTCTTC
cdr3_aa: CASSLGLSETYNEQFF
clone_size: .
v_call: TRBV7-2
j_call: TRBJ2-1
d_call: .

cdr3_nt: TGTGCCAGCAGCCTAGGAGGAGTCGGCCCAGATACGCAGTATTTT
cdr3_aa: CASSLGGVGPDTQYF
clone_size: .
v_call: TRBV9
j_call: TRBJ2-3
d_call: .

cdr3_nt: TGTGCCAGCAGCTTGGGGCCCACCGGGACAGGGTTCACCGGGGAGCTGTTTTTT
cdr3_aa: CASSLGPTGTGFTGELFF
clone_size: .
v_call: TRBV5-5
j_call: TRBJ2-2
d_call: TRBD1

cdr3_nt: TGTGCCAGCAGCAAGGTGGAGTCTGGGGCCAACGTCCTGACTTTC
cdr3_aa: CASSKVESGANVLTF
clone_size: once
v_call: TRBV7-9
j_call: TRBJ2-6
d_call: .

cdr3_nt: TGTGCCAGCAGCCCGGAGCATCGCTATGGCTACACCTTC
cdr3_aa: CASSPEHRYGYTF
clone_size: .
v_call: TRBV7-2
j_call: TRBJ1-2
d_call: .

cdr3_nt: TGTGCCAGCAGCGTCTCAACCGACAGGGCTAACACTGAAGCTTTCTTT
cdr3_aa: CASSVSTDRANTEAFF
clone_size: .
v_call: TRBV9
j_call: TRBJ1-1
d_call: TRBD1

cdr3_nt: TGTGCCAGCAGTTACTCTGATAACAATGAGCAGTTCTTC
cdr3_aa: CASSYSDNNEQFF
clone_size: few
v_call: TRBV6-5
j_call: TRBJ2-1
d_call: .

cdr3_nt: TGTGCTAGTGGTTTGGTTGAGGCAGGGACCAACTATGGCTACACCTTC
cdr3_aa: CASGLVEAGTNYGYTF
clone_size: .
v_call: TRBV12-5
j_call: TRBJ1-2
d_call: .

cdr3_nt: TGTGCCAGCAGTTCCCAGGTCCTGCCAGATACGCAGTATTTT
cdr3_aa: CASSSQVLPDTQYF
clone_size: .
v_call: TRBV28
j_call: TRBJ2-3
d_call: .

cdr3_nt: TGTGCCAGCAGTTACTCGATGACAGGGAGAGCTTTCTTT
cdr3_aa: CASSYSMTGRAFF
clone_size: .
v_call: TRBV6-5
j_call: TRBJ1-1
d_call: TRBD1

cdr3_nt: TGTGCCAGCAGTCCCTCATTGGCCACCGGGGAGCTGTTTTTT
cdr3_aa: CASSPSLATGELFF
clone_size: .
v_call: TRBV6-5
j_call: TRBJ2-2
d_call: .

cdr3_nt: TGTGCCAGCTCACCACCGCGCGGGACCGGGGAGCTGTTTTTT
cdr3_aa: CASSPPRGTGELFF
clone_size: .
v_call: TRBV18
j_call: TRBJ2-2
d_call: .

cdr3_nt: TGTGCCAGCACTACGACAGGGGGGCGCACAGATACGCAGTATTTT
cdr3_aa: CASTTTGGRTDTQYF
clone_size: few
v_call: TRBV2
j_call: TRBJ2-3
d_call: TRBD1

cdr3_nt: TGTGCCAGCAGTTACACCCCTCAGGGAAGGAACACTGAAGCTTTCTTT
cdr3_aa: CASSYTPQGRNTEAFF
clone_size: .
v_call: TRBV6-5
j_call: TRBJ1-1
d_call: .

cdr3_nt: TGTGCCAGCAGATCCCTCGGCGGGGGGATGGACGAGCAGTACTTC
cdr3_aa: CASRSLGGGMDEQYF
clone_size: few
v_call: TRBV6-6
j_call: TRBJ2-7
d_call: TRBD2

cdr3_nt: TGTGCCAGAGATCAGGGGAGAAACACCATATATTTT
cdr3_aa: CARDQGRNTIYF
clone_size: .
v_call: TRBV21-1
j_call: TRBJ1-3
d_call: .

cdr3_nt: TGTGCCTGGAGTGGACTAGCGGGGGGGCCGGGCGAGCAGTACTTC
cdr3_aa: CAWSGLAGGPGEQYF
clone_size: .
v_call: TRBV30
j_call: TRBJ2-7
d_call: TRBD2

cdr3_nt: TGTGCCAGCAGTCCTCTCCTACAGCCCGCGGGAGGCTACACCTTC
cdr3_aa: CASSPLLQPAGGYTF
clone_size: .
v_call: TRBV6-1
j_call: TRBJ1-2
d_call: .

cdr3_nt: TGTGCCATCAGTGAGTCAAAACAGGGCTTCTACGAGCAGTACTTC
cdr3_aa: CAISESKQGFYEQYF
clone_size: .
v_call: TRBV10-3
j_call: TRBJ2-7
d_call: .

cdr3_nt: TGTGCCAGCAGCTTAGGGACAGGGGAATTCGAGCAGTACTTC
cdr3_aa: CASSLGTGEFEQYF
clone_size: .
v_call: TRBV7-6
j_call: TRBJ2-7
d_call: TRBD1

cdr3_nt: TGTGCCAGCAGCTTAACGGGAGGCCTTAATCAGCCCCAGCATTTT
cdr3_aa: CASSLTGGLNQPQHF
clone_size: .
v_call: TRBV7-2
j_call: TRBJ1-5
d_call: .

cdr3_nt: TGTGCCAGTAGTATAAATACGAGGCAGCCCCAGCATTTT
cdr3_aa: CASSINTRQPQHF
clone_size: once
v_call: TRBV19
j_call: TRBJ1-5
d_call: .

cdr3_nt: TGTGCCAGCAGTTACTCGATCCCGGGAACCTACGAGCAGTACTTC
cdr3_aa: CASSYSIPGTYEQYF
clone_size: few
v_call: TRBV6-5
j_call: TRBJ2-7
d_call: .

cdr3_nt: TGTGCCAGCAGCTCCCTGGACAGATACAATGAGCAGTTCTTC
cdr3_aa: CASSSLDRYNEQFF
clone_size: few
v_call: TRBV14
j_call: TRBJ2-1
d_call: .

cdr3_nt: TGTGCCAGTAGTTCCCCGCGCGACGACACTGAAGCTTTCTTT
cdr3_aa: CASSSPRDDTEAFF
clone_size: few
v_call: TRBV19
j_call: TRBJ1-1
d_call: .

cdr3_nt: TGTGCCAGCAGCCAAGATTTGGTCGACAGGGCGGATGGCTACACCTTT
cdr3_aa: CASSQDLVDRADGYTF
clone_size: once
v_call: TRBV14
j_call: TRBJ1-2
d_call: TRBD1

cdr3_nt: TGTGCCAGCTCACTCGGACCCCAATCAGGGGCCACGAGGGAGGAGCAGTTCTTC
cdr3_aa: CASSLGPQSGATREEQFF
clone_size: medium-sized
v_call: TRBV18
j_call: TRBJ2-1
d_call: .

cdr3_nt: TGTGCCAGCAGACTCAACTGGGGGGCCGATACGCAGTATTTT
cdr3_aa: CASRLNWGADTQYF
clone_size: .
v_call: TRBV27
j_call: TRBJ2-3
d_call: .

cdr3_nt: TGTGCCAGTAGACGCGAGGGGCTCATTAATGAAAAACTGTTTTTT
cdr3_aa: CASRREGLINEKLFF
clone_size: .
v_call: TRBV19
j_call: TRBJ1-4
d_call: .

cdr3_nt: TGTGCCACAAACCAGGGCTCTGAAGCTTTCTTT
cdr3_aa: CATNQGSEAFF
clone_size: .
v_call: TRBV6-5
j_call: TRBJ1-1
d_call: .

cdr3_nt: TGCGCCAGCAGCCAAGATGGTCAAGGGTTGAGCGGGGAGCTGTTTTTT
cdr3_aa: CASSQDGQGLSGELFF
clone_size: few
v_call: TRBV4-1
j_call: TRBJ2-2
d_call: .

cdr3_nt: TGCAGCGTTGAATCGGACAGCCGCTATGGCTACACCTTC
cdr3_aa: CSVESDSRYGYTF
clone_size: .
v_call: TRBV29-1
j_call: TRBJ1-2
d_call: .

cdr3_nt: TGTGCCAGCAGCTCGTGGTACGAGCAGTACTTC
cdr3_aa: CASSSWYEQYF
clone_size: few
v_call: TRBV6-5
j_call: TRBJ2-7
d_call: .

cdr3_nt: TGCGCCAGCAGGTGGCGACAGGTTGAGGAGCAGTTCTTC
cdr3_aa: CASRWRQVEEQFF
clone_size: few
v_call: TRBV5-1
j_call: TRBJ2-1
d_call: .

cdr3_nt: TGTGCTAGTGGTCCGGGGACTAGCTGGCATCTCTACTACAATGAGCAGTTCTTC
cdr3_aa: CASGPGTSWHLYYNEQFF
clone_size: .
v_call: TRBV12-5
j_call: TRBJ2-1
d_call: TRBD2

cdr3_nt: TGTGCCAGCAGCAAAGGGACTAGCCAAGAGACCCAGTACTTC
cdr3_aa: CASSKGTSQETQYF
clone_size: .
v_call: TRBV21-1
j_call: TRBJ2-5
d_call: .

cdr3_nt: TGCACCAGCAGCCAAGGGTCCCTTTGGGGTGCAACTAATGAAAAACTGTTTTTT
cdr3_aa: CTSSQGSLWGATNEKLFF
clone_size: .
v_call: TRBV1
j_call: TRBJ1-4
d_call: .

cdr3_nt: TGCGCCAGCAGCCAAGACGGCGGGTTGGCTAATGAAAAACTGTTTTTT
cdr3_aa: CASSQDGGLANEKLFF
clone_size: few
v_call: TRBV4-3
j_call: TRBJ1-4
d_call: .

cdr3_nt: TGTGCCAGCACCTCCGGTAGCACAGATACGCAGTATTTT
cdr3_aa: CASTSGSTDTQYF
clone_size: few
v_call: TRBV11-2
j_call: TRBJ2-3
d_call: .

cdr3_nt: TGCGCCAGCAGCCAAGCAATTTCTTACGAGCAGTACTTC
cdr3_aa: CASSQAISYEQYF
clone_size: .
v_call: TRBV4-3
j_call: TRBJ2-7
d_call: .

cdr3_nt: TGTGCCAGCAGCCGGGACCCAGGCACAGATACGCAGTATTTT
cdr3_aa: CASSRDPGTDTQYF
clone_size: .
v_call: TRBV5-4
j_call: TRBJ2-3
d_call: .

cdr3_nt: TGTGCCTGGGGACAGGACGCCCGCGGGACCCAGTACTTC
cdr3_aa: CAWGQDARGTQYF
clone_size: .
v_call: TRBV30
j_call: TRBJ2-5
d_call: TRBD1

cdr3_nt: TGTGCCAGCAGCGGGGGGACAGGGGGCACTAATGAAAAACTGTTTTTT
cdr3_aa: CASSGGTGGTNEKLFF
clone_size: .
v_call: TRBV7-8
j_call: TRBJ1-4
d_call: TRBD1

cdr3_nt: TGCGCCAGCAGCCAAGGTAGGGCAGCGACCTATGGCTACACCTTC
cdr3_aa: CASSQGRAATYGYTF
clone_size: .
v_call: TRBV4-1
j_call: TRBJ1-2
d_call: .

cdr3_nt: TGTGCCAGCTCACCAACGGGATTCTCCTACGAGCAGTACTTC
cdr3_aa: CASSPTGFSYEQYF
clone_size: .
v_call: TRBV18
j_call: TRBJ2-7
d_call: .